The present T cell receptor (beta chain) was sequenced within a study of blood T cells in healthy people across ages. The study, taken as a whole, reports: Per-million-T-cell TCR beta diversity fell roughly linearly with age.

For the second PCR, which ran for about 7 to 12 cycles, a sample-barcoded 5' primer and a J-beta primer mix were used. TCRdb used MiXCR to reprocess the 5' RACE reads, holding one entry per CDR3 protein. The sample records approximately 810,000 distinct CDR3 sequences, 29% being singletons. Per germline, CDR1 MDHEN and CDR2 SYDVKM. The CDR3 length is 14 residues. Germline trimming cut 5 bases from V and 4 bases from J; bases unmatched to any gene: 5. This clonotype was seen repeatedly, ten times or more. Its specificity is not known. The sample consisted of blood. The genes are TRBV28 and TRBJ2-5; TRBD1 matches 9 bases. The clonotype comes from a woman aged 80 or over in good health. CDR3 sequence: CASSPRDRVETQYF. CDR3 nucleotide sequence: TGTGCCAGCAGTCCCCGGGACAGGGTAGAGACCCAGTACTTC.